This section outlines one T cell receptor (beta chain) sequence together with its context. Its cognate antigen is unknown. The CDR3 has 15 amino acids. V was shortened by 1 base and J by 3 bases, with 12 bases between the two germline ends. The V gene's germline CDR1 is SGHTA and CDR2 FQGTGA. The data belong to a study of shared clonotypes between healthy human individuals. Whole-study findings and limits: Though the depth was large, rarefaction showed that sorted-subset sequencing was incomplete. The study sampled only blood, and tissue repertoires likely differ. Relative to memory subsets, naive subsets generally showed larger estimated richness.

Each subset's genomic DNA was shared equally among a number of immunoSEQ plates. Sequencing was performed with immunoSEQ multiplex PCR; in TCRdb, only in-frame clones are kept and a portion is missing. Of about a million clones in the sample, approximately 77% were seen once. Sequencing used memory CD4+ T cells from PBMCs. Described subset: CD45RA-negative fraction. The V call is TRBV7-3, the J call TRBJ1-1, with a weak D call TRBD1 (5 bases). The TCR was taken from a man aged 18-30 years in good health. Some clones in this sample may be carry-over from other donors' samples. The DNA of the CDR3 is TGTGCCAGCAGCTTAATAGGGGTCGGGTACACTGAAGCTTTCTTT. It specifies CASSLIGVGYTEAFF.